These 21 T cell receptor beta chains share one sample of origin, sequenced in a study of shared clonotypes between healthy human individuals. Some clones are missing from TCRdb's copy, which holds only in-frame ones; the method was immunoSEQ multiplex PCR. This sample has some 2,000,000 clones; about 95% occur once, and the top ten carry roughly 1%. CD45RO-negative cells were positively selected for CCR7, leaving out terminally differentiated effector memory CD45RA+ cells. Input material: naive CD8+ T cells sorted from blood. The receptors were gathered from a young man in good health.

The V and J genes are TRBV5-1 and TRBJ2-5; 12 bases line up with TRBD1. The V gene's germline CDR1 is SGHRS and CDR2 YFSETQ. V was pared by 4 bases and J by 3 bases, with 4 bases of the junction left unmatched. The CDR3 is made up of 15 amino acids. In DNA, the CDR3 is TGCGCCAGCAGCCCCGGGACAGGGGGCGAAGAGACCCAGTACTTC. It is translated as CASSPGTGGEETQYF.

This chain connects TRBV7-9 to TRBJ2-5; no clear D gene. Trimming removed 7 bases from V and 2 bases from J, with 11 bases in between. Germline loops: CDR1 SEHNR, CDR2 FQNEAQ (reference sequence). There are 13 residues in the CDR3. The CDR3 region is CASKGPLQETQYF. CDR3 in DNA: TGTGCCAGCAAAGGGCCGCTGCAAGAGACCCAGTACTTC.

The J gene is TRBJ1-5, the V gene TRBV5-5; 7 bases match TRBD1. Germline V lookup: CDR1 SGHKS, CDR2 YYEKEE (reference sequence). V lost 3 bases to trimming and J lost 2 bases; unmatched junction nucleotides: 5. The length of the CDR3 is 15 residues. CDR3 in amino acids: CASSSGQVGNQPQHF. CDR3 sequence (DNA): TGTGCCAGCAGCTCTGGACAGGTGGGCAATCAGCCCCAGCATTTT.

Note on this clone: The identical CDR3 is also encoded by other nucleotide sequences in the sample. V gene TRBV7-9 combines with J gene TRBJ2-7; D not resolved. Per the germline V gene, CDR1 is SEHNR and CDR2 is FQNEAQ (reference sequence). CDR3 length equals 13 residues. V was trimmed by 1 base and J by 0 bases, leaving 4 bases between them. DNA for the CDR3: TGTGCCAGCAGCTTAGACGGCTCCTACGAGCAGTACTTC. This sequence encodes CASSLDGSYEQYF.

On this clone itself: Distinct nucleotide sequences in the sample also encode this CDR3. The chain recombines TRBV4-1 with TRBJ2-2; no reliable D call. Trimming took off 2 bases at V and 6 bases at J, with 1 base between the two ends. The V gene's germline CDR1 is MGHRA and CDR2 YSYEKL. This CDR3 contains 11 residues. As DNA, the CDR3 is TGCGCCAGCAGCCAATCCGGGGAGCTGTTTTTT. Translated, it gives CASSQSGELFF.

The chain joins TRBV11-2 to TRBJ2-2; 7 positions match TRBD1. Per the germline V gene, CDR1 is SGHAT and CDR2 is FQNNGV. V dropped 4 bases and J dropped 3; count of bases not matched to a gene: 8. The CDR3 is 16 residues long. CDR3 in DNA: TGTGCCAGCAGCTACCCCCGGGACAGTGACACCGGGGAGCTGTTTTTT. Its translation: CASSYPRDSDTGELFF.

The V gene is TRBV7-9, the J gene TRBJ2-2, with D perhaps TRBD1 (5 bases). Trimming took off 5 bases at V and 2 bases at J, with 15 bases between the two ends. CDR3 size: 16 residues. Germline CDR1 is SEHNR and CDR2 is FQNEAQ (reference sequence). Here the CDR3 DNA reads TGTGCCAGCAGCCCAGGTGGCAGGGCCAACACCGGGGAGCTGTTTTTT. It specifies CASSPGGRANTGELFF.

The CDR3 DNA is TGCGCCAGCAGCCAAGAGGGCGGATGGGGCACAGATACGCAGTATTTT. This gives the protein CASSQEGGWGTDTQYF. V gene TRBV4-1 combines with J gene TRBJ2-3; no clear D gene. The CDR3 extends over 16 amino acids. With 0 bases removed from V and 1 base from J, the gap between germline ends came to 11 bases. CDR1 is MGHRA and CDR2 is YSYEKL in the germline V gene.

Comments on this clone: This sample includes further DNA sequences coding for the same CDR3. This chain joins TRBV25-1 and TRBJ1-1, with no clear D. V shed 4 bases and J shed 2 bases, with 2 bases lying between them. Germline values: CDR1 MGHDK, CDR2 SYGVNS. The CDR3 is made up of 11 amino acids. The CDR3 nucleotides are TGTGCCAGCAGTGTAAACACTGAAGCTTTCTTT. Amino acid sequence: CASSVNTEAFF. The complete variable domain, with remaining parts taken from reference TRBV25-1 and TRBJ1-1, reads EADIYQTPRYLVIGTGKKITLECSQTMGHDKMYWYQQDPGMELHLIHYSYGVNSTEKGDLSSESTVSRIRTEHFPLTLESARPSHTSQYLCASSVNTEAFFGQGTRLTVV.

The J gene is TRBJ2-1, the V gene TRBV11-2; 9 bases map to TRBD2. The germline V gene has CDR1 SGHAT and CDR2 FQNNGV. Losses at the gene ends were 7 bases for V and 8 bases for J; bases not matched to a gene: 12. The length of the CDR3 is 15 residues. The DNA for the CDR3 is TGTGCCAGCACCGGGGGGCTAGCGGGATGGTATGAGCAGTTCTTC. It codes for CASTGGLAGWYEQFF. Full variable domain (remainder filled in from reference TRBV11-2 and TRBJ2-1): EAGVAQSPRYKIIEKRQSVAFWCNPISGHATLYWYQQILGQGPKLLIQFQNNGVVDDSQLPKDRFSAERLKGVDSTLKIQPAKLEDSAVYLCASTGGLAGWYEQFFGPGTRLTVL.

About this clone: Other nucleotide sequences in the sample specify the same CDR3. The chain uses TRBV7-9 and TRBJ2-2; maybe TRBD1 (6 bases). The CDR3 loop spans 15 amino acids. CDR1 and CDR2 (germline): SEHNR, FQNEAQ (reference sequence). The V end was cut by 1 base, the J end by 1 base, with 7 bases between. This chain's CDR3 is CASSLVQGNTGELFF. The CDR3 DNA follows: TGTGCCAGCAGCTTAGTACAGGGGAACACCGGGGAGCTGTTTTTT.

The CDR3 DNA reads as TGTGCCAGCAGCTTAGATCAAGGGTCCCGAGGCGGAATTAATCAGCCCCAGCATTTT. Protein sequence: CASSLDQGSRGGINQPQHF. The V and J genes are TRBV11-2 and TRBJ1-5; no clear D. V gave up 0 bases and J gave up 4 bases, with 22 bases separating them. The CDR3 is 19 amino acids. CDR1 is SGHAT, CDR2 FQNNGV, per germline.

The CDR3 reads CASSPDRPEAFF. CDR3 nucleotides: TGTGCCAGCAGCCCCGACAGGCCTGAAGCTTTCTTT. The chain couples TRBV7-8 to TRBJ1-1; D may be TRBD1 (6 bases). CDR1 SGHVS and CDR2 FQNEAQ come from the germline V gene. Trimming pared 5 bases from V and 6 bases from J, leaving 10 bases between. The CDR3 covers 12 residues.

This clone was detected a few times. Other DNA sequences in the sample encode the same CDR3. The rearrangement links TRBV6-5 to TRBJ2-5; 7 nucleotides match TRBD2. The germline V gene encodes CDR1 MNHEY and CDR2 SVGAGI. V lost 0 bases, J lost 2 bases, and 3 bases stayed unmatched. This CDR3 comprises 15 residues. The CDR3 region is CASSYSPGGQETQYF. CDR3 in DNA: TGTGCCAGCAGTTACTCGCCGGGGGGACAAGAGACCCAGTACTTC.

The chain employs TRBV27 and TRBJ2-7; D uncertain. From germline, CDR1 is MNHEY and CDR2 SMNVEV (reference sequence). The germline V and J ends were trimmed by 2 bases and 5 bases, with 16 bases remaining between them. The CDR3 covers 15 residues. DNA for the CDR3: TGTGCCAGCAGTTTAGCGCGTCCTGGGTTTCACGAGCAGTACTTC. This gives the protein CASSLARPGFHEQYF.

The V call is TRBV6-5, the J call TRBJ2-7, with 11 bases fitting TRBD2. V was clipped by 2 bases and J by 5 bases; unmatched bases: 2. Germline assignment: CDR1 MNHEY and CDR2 SVGAGI. The CDR3 sequence is 14 residues long. The CDR3 here is CASSYGTSGDEQYF. CDR3 nucleotide sequence: TGTGCCAGCAGTTACGGGACTAGCGGCGACGAGCAGTACTTC.

Turning to this clone: The sample contains more than one DNA sequence encoding this CDR3. This chain links TRBV4-3 with TRBJ2-2, with no clear D. Per germline, CDR1 LGHNA and CDR2 YSLEER. CDR3 size: 12 residues. V lost 3 bases, J lost 5 bases, and 4 bases lay in between. In DNA, the CDR3 is TGCGCCAGCAGCCATGGAACCGGGGAGCTGTTTTTT. Amino acids: CASSHGTGELFF.

The chain joins TRBV5-1 to TRBJ2-7; TRBD1 is a possible D gene (5 bases). V was pared by 3 bases and J by 3 bases, with 10 bases between. Germline V gene lookup returns CDR1 SGHRS and CDR2 YFSETQ. The length of the CDR3 is 13 residues. In DNA form, the CDR3 reads TGCGCCAGCAGCTCGGACATCATCTACGAGCAGTACTTC. Translation gives CASSSDIIYEQYF.

The chain has TRBV18 and TRBJ2-1; the D gene is possibly TRBD1 (6 bases). V lost 4 bases and J lost 4, with 14 bases in between. Germline V gives CDR1 KGHSH, CDR2 LQKENI. The CDR3 runs to 15 residues. CDR3 DNA sequence: TGTGCCAGCTCACAGGACAGCTCGACATACAATGAGCAGTTCTTC. Translated: CASSQDSSTYNEQFF.

The chain is built from TRBV4-1 and TRBJ1-3, with D possibly being TRBD1 (5 bases). The germline gives CDR1 MGHRA, CDR2 YSYEKL. Trimming stripped 0 bases from V and 4 bases from J, with 16 bases between. This CDR3 contains 17 residues. The chain's CDR3 is CASSQDSWDGEGNTIYF. CDR3 in DNA: TGCGCCAGCAGCCAAGATTCCTGGGACGGGGAGGGAAACACCATATATTTT.

The gene calls are TRBV6-1 and TRBJ1-1; D is ambiguous. The CDR3 has 14 amino acids. Germline values: CDR1 MNHNS, CDR2 SASEGT. V was cut by 2 bases and J by 1 base, with 8 bases left in between. As DNA, the CDR3 is TGTGCCAGCAGTGAATGGGTGGGGAACACTGAAGCTTTCTTT. Translated: CASSEWVGNTEAFF.